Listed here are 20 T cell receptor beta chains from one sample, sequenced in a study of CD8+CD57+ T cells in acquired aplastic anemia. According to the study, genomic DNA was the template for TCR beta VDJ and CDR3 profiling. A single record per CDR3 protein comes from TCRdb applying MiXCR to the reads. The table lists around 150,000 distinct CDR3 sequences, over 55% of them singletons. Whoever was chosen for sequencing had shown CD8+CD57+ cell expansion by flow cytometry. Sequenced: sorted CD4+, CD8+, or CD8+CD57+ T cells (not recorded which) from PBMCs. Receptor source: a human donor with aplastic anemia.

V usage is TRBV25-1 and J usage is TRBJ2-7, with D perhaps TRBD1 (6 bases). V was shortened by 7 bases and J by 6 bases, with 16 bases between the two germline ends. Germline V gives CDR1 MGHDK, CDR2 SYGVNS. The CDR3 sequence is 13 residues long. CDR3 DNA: TGTGCCAGCAAAGATAGGGGGACGGGCGAGCAGTACTTC. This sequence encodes CASKDRGTGEQYF.

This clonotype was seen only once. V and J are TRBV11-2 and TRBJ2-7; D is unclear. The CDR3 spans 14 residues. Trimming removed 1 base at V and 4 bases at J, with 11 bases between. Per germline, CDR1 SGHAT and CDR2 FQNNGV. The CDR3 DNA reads TGTGCCAGCAGCTTAGTTGGCGGAACTTACGAGCAGTACTTC. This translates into CASSLVGGTYEQYF. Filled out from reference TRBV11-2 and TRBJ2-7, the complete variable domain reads EAGVAQSPRYKIIEKRQSVAFWCNPISGHATLYWYQQILGQGPKLLIQFQNNGVVDDSQLPKDRFSAERLKGVDSTLKIQPAKLEDSAVYLCASSLVGGTYEQYFGPGTRLTVT.

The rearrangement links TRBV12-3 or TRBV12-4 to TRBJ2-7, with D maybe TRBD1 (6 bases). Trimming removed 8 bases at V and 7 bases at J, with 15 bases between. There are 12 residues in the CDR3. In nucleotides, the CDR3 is TGTGCCAGCTGGACAGCCTTGGGGGAGCAGTACTTC. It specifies CASWTALGEQYF.

The CDR3 bases are TGTGCCAGCAGCTTGATCGGCCGGGAAGGCTATGGCTACACCTTC. Its protein product is CASSLIGREGYGYTF. The genes are TRBV5-8 and TRBJ1-2; D uncertain. V lost 1 base and J 4 bases, leaving 14 bases between the germline ends. There are 15 residues in the CDR3. The V gene's germline CDR1 is SGHTS and CDR2 YDEGEE.

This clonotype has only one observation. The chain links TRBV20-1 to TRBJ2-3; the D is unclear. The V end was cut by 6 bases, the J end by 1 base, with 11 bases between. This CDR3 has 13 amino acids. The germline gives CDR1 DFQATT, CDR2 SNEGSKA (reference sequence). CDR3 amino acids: CSAPKTGTDTQYF. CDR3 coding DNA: TGCAGTGCGCCCAAAACGGGCACAGATACGCAGTATTTT.

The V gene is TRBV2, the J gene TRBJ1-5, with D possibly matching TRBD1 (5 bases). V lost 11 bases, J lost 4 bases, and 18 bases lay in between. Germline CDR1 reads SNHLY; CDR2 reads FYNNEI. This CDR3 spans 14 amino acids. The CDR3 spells CAAFGTEGNQPQHF. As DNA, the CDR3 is TGTGCCGCCTTCGGGACCGAGGGAAATCAGCCCCAGCATTTT.

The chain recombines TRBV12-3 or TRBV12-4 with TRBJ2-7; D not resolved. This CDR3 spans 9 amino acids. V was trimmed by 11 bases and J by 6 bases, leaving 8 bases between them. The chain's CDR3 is CAPVGEQYF. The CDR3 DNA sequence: TGTGCCCCGGTCGGCGAGCAGTACTTC.

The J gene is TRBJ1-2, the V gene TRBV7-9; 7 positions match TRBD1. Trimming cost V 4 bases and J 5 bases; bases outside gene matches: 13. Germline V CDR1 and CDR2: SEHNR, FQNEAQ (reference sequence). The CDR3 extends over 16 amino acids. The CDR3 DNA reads TGTGCCAGCAGCTCCTACAGGGGAGATGGCGCTTATGGCTACACCTTC. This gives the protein CASSSYRGDGAYGYTF.

CDR3 coding DNA: TGTGCCAGCAGCCACCCAGGCCCCACAGATACGCAGTATTTT. It is translated as CASSHPGPTDTQYF. This chain uses TRBV4-2 with TRBJ2-3; no firm D call. Deletions cut 3 bases from V and 2 bases from J, with 9 bases between. The length of the CDR3 is 14 residues. Germline-derived CDR1 and CDR2 are LGHNA and YNFKEQ.

For the CDR3, the DNA is TGCAGCGTTGAAGCGGAGGGCAATGAGCAGTTCTTC. Translation gives CSVEAEGNEQFF. The genes are TRBV29-1 and TRBJ2-1; perhaps TRBD2 as D (6 bases). Trimming shortened V by 1 base and J by 6 bases, and 7 bases separated the two germline ends. The germline gives CDR1 SQVTM, CDR2 ANQGSEA. The CDR3 runs to 12 residues.

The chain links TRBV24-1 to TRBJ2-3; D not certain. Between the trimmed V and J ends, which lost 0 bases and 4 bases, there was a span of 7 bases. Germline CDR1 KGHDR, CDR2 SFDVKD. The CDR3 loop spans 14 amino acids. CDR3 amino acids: CATSDLPPADTQYF. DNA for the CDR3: TGTGCCACCAGTGATTTGCCGCCGGCAGATACGCAGTATTTT.

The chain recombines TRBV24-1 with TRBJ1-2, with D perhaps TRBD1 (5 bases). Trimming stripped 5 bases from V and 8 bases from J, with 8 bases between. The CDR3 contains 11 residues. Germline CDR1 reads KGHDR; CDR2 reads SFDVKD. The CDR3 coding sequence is TGTGCCACCAGTGGAGGGGACGGCTACACCTTC. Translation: CATSGGDGYTF.

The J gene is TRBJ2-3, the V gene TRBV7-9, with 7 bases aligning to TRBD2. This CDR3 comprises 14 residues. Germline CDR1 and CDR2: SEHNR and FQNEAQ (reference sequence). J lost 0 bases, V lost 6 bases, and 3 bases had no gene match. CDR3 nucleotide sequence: TGTGCCAGCAGGGCAGCGGGGAGCACAGATACGCAGTATTTT. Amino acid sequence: CASRAAGSTDTQYF.

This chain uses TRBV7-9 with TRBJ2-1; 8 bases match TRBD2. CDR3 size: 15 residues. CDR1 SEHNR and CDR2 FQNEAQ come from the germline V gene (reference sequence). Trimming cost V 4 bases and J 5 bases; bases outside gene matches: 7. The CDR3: CASSYGGGPDNEQFF. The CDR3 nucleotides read TGTGCCAGCAGCTACGGCGGGGGGCCTGACAATGAGCAGTTCTTC.

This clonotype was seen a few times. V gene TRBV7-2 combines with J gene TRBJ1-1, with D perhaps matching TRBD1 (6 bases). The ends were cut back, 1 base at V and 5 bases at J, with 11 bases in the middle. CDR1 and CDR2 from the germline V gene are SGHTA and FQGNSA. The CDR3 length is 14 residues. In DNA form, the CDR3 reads TGTGCCAGCAGCTTAGTTGGGGGCAGGACTGAAGCTTTCTTT. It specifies CASSLVGGRTEAFF.

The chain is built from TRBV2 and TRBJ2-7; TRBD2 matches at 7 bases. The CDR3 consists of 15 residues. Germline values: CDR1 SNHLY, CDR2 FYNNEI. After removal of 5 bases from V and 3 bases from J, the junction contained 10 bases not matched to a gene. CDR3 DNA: TGTGCCAGCAGTCCGGGGCCTAGCGGCGTCTACGAGCAGTACTTC. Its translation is CASSPGPSGVYEQYF.

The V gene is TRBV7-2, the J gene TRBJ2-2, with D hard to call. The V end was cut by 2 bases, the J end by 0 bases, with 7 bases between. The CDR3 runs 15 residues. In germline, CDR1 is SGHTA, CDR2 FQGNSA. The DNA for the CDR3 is TGTGCCAGCAGCTTACTGTCCACGAACACCGGGGAGCTGTTTTTT. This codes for CASSLLSTNTGELFF.

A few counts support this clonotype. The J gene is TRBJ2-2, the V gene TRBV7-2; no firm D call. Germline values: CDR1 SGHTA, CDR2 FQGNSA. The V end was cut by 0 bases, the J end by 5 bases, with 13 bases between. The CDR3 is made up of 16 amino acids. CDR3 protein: CASSLAASPPTGELFF. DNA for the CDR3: TGTGCCAGCAGCTTAGCAGCTTCCCCCCCGACCGGGGAGCTGTTTTTT.

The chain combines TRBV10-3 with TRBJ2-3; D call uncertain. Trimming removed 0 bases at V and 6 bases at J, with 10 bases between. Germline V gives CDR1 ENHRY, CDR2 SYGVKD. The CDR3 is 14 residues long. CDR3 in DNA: TGTGCCATCAGTGAGTCGCCTATAGGGGATACGCAGTATTTT. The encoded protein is CAISESPIGDTQYF.

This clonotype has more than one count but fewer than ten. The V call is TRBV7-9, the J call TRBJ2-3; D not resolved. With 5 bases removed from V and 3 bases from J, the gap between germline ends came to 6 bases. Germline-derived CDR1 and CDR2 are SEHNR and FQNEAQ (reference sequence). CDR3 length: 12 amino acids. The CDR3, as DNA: TGTGCCAGCAGCCCAGAAACAGATACGCAGTATTTT. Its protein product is CASSPETDTQYF.